The 9 T cell receptor beta chains presented below share a single source sample, sequenced in a study of T-cell memory formation after mild COVID-19. MiXCR, applied by TCRdb to the 5' RACE reads, yields one record per CDR3 protein. The sample consists of some 48,000 distinct CDR3 sequences, 10% to 15% of them appearing once. The specimen sequenced was PBMCs or a T cell subset sorted from them (not recorded which). Source of these receptors: a man aged 18-30 years who had mild COVID-19 (a few samples of this study predate the infection). Cell type and time point are not known.

This clonotype was counted only a few times. The chain joins TRBV5-1 to TRBJ2-3, with 12 bases identical to TRBD2. From germline, CDR1 is SGHRS and CDR2 YFSETQ. The CDR3 is 16 residues long. Germline trimming cut 4 bases from V and 6 bases from J; bases unmatched to any gene: 9. The CDR3 region has the DNA TGCGCCAGCAGCGAAAGGACTAGCGGGGCCCGGGATACGCAGTATTTT. The encoded protein is CASSERTSGARDTQYF.

Ten or more counts support this clonotype. J is TRBJ2-7 and V is TRBV5-1; TRBD2 matches 11 bases. Germline CDR1 reads SGHRS; CDR2 reads YFSETQ. V shed 0 bases, J shed 3 bases, and the junction held 2 bases outside the gene matches. This CDR3 has 15 amino acids. The CDR3 sequence: CASSLALAGGYEQYF. CDR3 sequence (DNA): TGCGCCAGCAGCTTGGCCCTAGCGGGGGGCTACGAGCAGTACTTC.

This clonotype was counted ten times or more. The chain joins TRBV6-5 to TRBJ2-2; D may be TRBD1 (5 bases). The germline gives CDR1 MNHEY, CDR2 SVGAGI. The V end lost 5 bases, the J end lost 0 bases, and 13 bases lay between the germline ends. CDR3 length: 16 amino acids. The CDR3 DNA reads TGTGCCAGCAGTACGACAGCACCCCCGAACACCGGGGAGCTGTTTTTT. Protein product: CASSTTAPPNTGELFF.

V is TRBV20-1 and J is TRBJ1-1; no clear D gene. Trimming stripped 0 bases from V and 3 bases from J, with 17 bases between. Germline V gene lookup returns CDR1 DFQATT and CDR2 SNEGSKA (reference sequence). The CDR3 covers 16 residues. The chain's CDR3 is CSARDSPSGKDTEAFF. The CDR3 DNA sequence: TGCAGTGCTAGAGATAGTCCCAGTGGTAAGGACACTGAAGCTTTCTTT.

The chain couples TRBV4-1 to TRBJ1-5; 8 bases agree with TRBD1. The CDR3 is made up of 15 amino acids. The V and J ends lost 3 bases and 6 bases, in that order; junction bases with no gene match: 7. In germline, CDR1 is MGHRA, CDR2 YSYEKL. The CDR3 here is CASSHVGQGPQPQHF. CDR3 in DNA: TGCGCCAGCAGCCATGTAGGACAGGGTCCTCAGCCCCAGCATTTT.

This clonotype was seen at least ten times. The CDR3 DNA follows: TGTGCCAGCATCCCGACAGGGGAAGAAGATACGCAGTATTTT. It encodes CASIPTGEEDTQYF. This rearrangement joins TRBV7-9 to TRBJ2-3, with 8 bases matching TRBD1. V was pared by 7 bases and J by 5 bases, with 8 bases of the junction left unmatched. Germline V gene sequence: CDR1 SEHNR, CDR2 FQNEAQ (reference sequence). The CDR3 sequence is 14 residues long. Combining the CDR3 with reference TRBV7-9 and TRBJ2-3 gives the whole variable domain DTGVSQNPRHKITKRGQNVTFRCDPISEHNRLYWYRQTLGQGPEFLTYFQNEAQLEKSRLLSDRFSAERPKGSFSTLEIQRTEQGDSAMYLCASIPTGEEDTQYFGPGTRLTVL.

This clonotype was picked up a small number of times. The CDR3 here is CASSPFPPGQANYGYTF. The CDR3 nucleotides read TGCGCCAGCAGCCCGTTCCCACCGGGACAGGCGAATTATGGCTACACCTTC. The V and J genes are TRBV5-1 and TRBJ1-2; the match to TRBD1 covers 8 bases. The V gene's germline CDR1 is SGHRS and CDR2 YFSETQ. This CDR3 is built from 17 residues. V lost 4 bases, J lost 5 bases, and 16 bases stayed unmatched.

This clonotype showed up just a few times. This chain connects TRBV24-1 to TRBJ1-2; D remains ambiguous. The CDR3 has 12 amino acids. Trimming shortened V by 5 bases and J by 6 bases, and 9 bases separated the two germline ends. Germline V lookup: CDR1 KGHDR, CDR2 SFDVKD. CDR3 bases: TGTGCCACCAGTGGTCGTTTCGATGGCTACACCTTC. Its protein product is CATSGRFDGYTF.

The chain carries TRBV11-2 and TRBJ2-1; 7 nucleotides line up with TRBD2. The CDR3 is made up of 14 amino acids. Losses at the gene ends were 3 bases for V and 4 bases for J; bases not matched to a gene: 3. CDR1 and CDR2 (germline): SGHAT, FQNNGV. The CDR3 bases are TGTGCCAGCAGCTTGAGCGGGGTTTACAATGAGCAGTTCTTC. It is translated as CASSLSGVYNEQFF.